The present T cell receptor beta chain was sequenced within a study of technical replicates of blood from a few donors. Data came from immunoSEQ multiplex PCR; TCRdb stores just in-frame clones and leaves some out. The sample carries under 85,000 clones, approximately 83% recorded once. This CDR3 region has 12 residues. V shed 4 bases and J shed 3 bases, with 7 bases lying between them. The germline V gene has CDR1 ENHRY and CDR2 SYGVKD. The receptor comes from a human donor in good health. Some clones in this sample may be carry-over from other donors' samples. Sequenced input: PBMCs. The chain employs TRBV10-3 and TRBJ2-7; unclear D gene. CDR3 amino acids: CAISVAGYEQYF. CDR3 nucleotide sequence: TGTGCCATCAGTGTCGCCGGCTACGAGCAGTACTTC.